These T cell receptor beta chains were read from a single sample in a study of T cell responses to AZD1222 COVID-19 vaccine. Sequenced by immunoSEQ multiplex PCR; TCRdb stores in-frame clones only, minus some. Of around 150,000 clones in the sample, approximately 92% were seen once. The material was peripheral blood, obtained 28 days after the second AZD1222 dose. The receptors come from an adult who received the AZD1222 COVID-19 vaccine. CDR3s include the opening cysteine and the closing phenylalanine or tryptophan. Each record gives: J gene, D gene, V gene, clone size, CDR3 length, CDR3 protein, CDR3 DNA. A D gene is named only where the DNA matches it firmly. Not all rows give a size; the values are once, few, many and, for expanded clones, a class.

j_call: TRBJ1-1; d_call: TRBD1; v_call: TRBV5-1; clone_size: .; cdr3_length: 15; cdr3_aa: CASSSGDRENTEAFF; cdr3_nt: TGCGCCAGCAGCTCGGGGGACAGGGAAAACACTGAAGCTTTCTTT
j_call: TRBJ2-7; d_call: TRBD2; v_call: TRBV5-1; clone_size: .; cdr3_length: 16; cdr3_aa: CASSLAAGVLGYEQYF; cdr3_nt: TGCGCCAGCAGCTTGGCGGCGGGAGTTTTGGGCTACGAGCAGTACTTC
j_call: TRBJ2-5; d_call: TRBD1; v_call: TRBV6-5; clone_size: .; cdr3_length: 13; cdr3_aa: CASRRQGEATQYF; cdr3_nt: TGTGCCAGCAGACGACAGGGGGAGGCTACCCAGTACTTC
j_call: TRBJ2-6; d_call: .; v_call: TRBV11-2; clone_size: .; cdr3_length: 13; cdr3_aa: CASSPSGANVLTF; cdr3_nt: TGTGCCAGCAGCCCATCTGGGGCCAACGTCCTGACTTTC
j_call: TRBJ2-6; d_call: .; v_call: TRBV10-1; clone_size: .; cdr3_length: 16; cdr3_aa: CASSATASSGANVLTF; cdr3_nt: TGCGCCAGCAGTGCGACCGCTAGCTCTGGGGCCAACGTCCTGACTTTC
j_call: TRBJ2-7; d_call: TRBD2; v_call: TRBV5-3; clone_size: .; cdr3_length: 16; cdr3_aa: CARSFPGGVSSYEQYF; cdr3_nt: TGTGCCAGAAGCTTCCCGGGAGGAGTTAGCTCCTACGAGCAGTACTTC
j_call: TRBJ2-1; d_call: TRBD2; v_call: TRBV13; clone_size: .; cdr3_length: 13; cdr3_aa: CASRAGLANEQFF; cdr3_nt: TGTGCCAGCAGGGCGGGACTAGCGAATGAGCAGTTCTTC
j_call: TRBJ2-5; d_call: TRBD1; v_call: TRBV30; clone_size: .; cdr3_length: 13; cdr3_aa: CAWSPGGQETQYF; cdr3_nt: TGTGCCTGGAGTCCAGGGGGACAAGAGACCCAGTACTTC
j_call: TRBJ1-3; d_call: TRBD1; v_call: TRBV7-2; clone_size: .; cdr3_length: 17; cdr3_aa: CASSTPGQGALGNTIYF; cdr3_nt: TGTGCCAGCAGCACACCGGGACAGGGGGCTCTGGGAAACACCATATATTTT
j_call: TRBJ1-1; d_call: .; v_call: TRBV7-9; clone_size: .; cdr3_length: 14; cdr3_aa: CASSFQVSSAEAFF; cdr3_nt: TGTGCCAGCAGCTTCCAGGTGTCAAGTGCTGAAGCTTTCTTT
j_call: TRBJ2-1; d_call: .; v_call: TRBV29-1; clone_size: .; cdr3_length: 13; cdr3_aa: CSVEGSSYNEQFF; cdr3_nt: TGCAGCGTTGAAGGTTCCTCCTACAATGAGCAGTTCTTC
j_call: TRBJ2-1; d_call: .; v_call: TRBV5-1; clone_size: .; cdr3_length: 17; cdr3_aa: CASSLGGSAGIYNEQFF; cdr3_nt: TGCGCCAGCAGCTTGGGTGGCTCGGCAGGGATCTACAATGAGCAGTTCTTC
j_call: TRBJ2-2; d_call: TRBD2; v_call: TRBV30; clone_size: .; cdr3_length: 16; cdr3_aa: CAWSQIQGLVTGELFF; cdr3_nt: TGTGCCTGGAGCCAAATCCAAGGACTAGTAACCGGGGAGCTGTTTTTT
j_call: TRBJ1-4; d_call: .; v_call: TRBV6-5; clone_size: .; cdr3_length: 16; cdr3_aa: CASSYGQTLSNEKLFF; cdr3_nt: TGTGCCAGCAGTTACGGACAGACACTCTCAAATGAAAAACTGTTTTTT
j_call: TRBJ1-1; d_call: .; v_call: TRBV6-5; clone_size: .; cdr3_length: 14; cdr3_aa: CASSLTDKNTEAFF; cdr3_nt: TGTGCCAGCAGTCTGACAGACAAGAACACTGAAGCTTTCTTT
j_call: TRBJ1-4; d_call: TRBD1; v_call: TRBV19; clone_size: .; cdr3_length: 18; cdr3_aa: CASSDPGQGYSTNEKLFF; cdr3_nt: TGTGCCAGTAGTGATCCGGGACAGGGCTATTCAACTAATGAAAAACTGTTTTTT
j_call: TRBJ2-2; d_call: TRBD2; v_call: TRBV2; clone_size: .; cdr3_length: 16; cdr3_aa: CASSKESGSGTGELFF; cdr3_nt: TGTGCCAGCAGTAAAGAAAGCGGGAGTGGGACCGGGGAGCTGTTTTTT
j_call: TRBJ2-1; d_call: .; v_call: TRBV5-1; clone_size: .; cdr3_length: 11; cdr3_aa: CASSLDGEQFF; cdr3_nt: TGCGCCAGCAGCTTGGATGGTGAGCAGTTCTTC
j_call: TRBJ2-5; d_call: .; v_call: TRBV5-1; clone_size: .; cdr3_length: 15; cdr3_aa: CASSIVRGHQETQYF; cdr3_nt: TGCGCCAGCAGTATTGTGCGGGGCCACCAAGAGACCCAGTACTTC
j_call: TRBJ1-2; d_call: .; v_call: TRBV6-4; clone_size: .; cdr3_length: 13; cdr3_aa: CASSDRGSGGYTF; cdr3_nt: TGTGCCAGCAGTGATCGGGGGAGTGGAGGCTACACCTTC
j_call: TRBJ1-2; d_call: .; v_call: TRBV4-1; clone_size: .; cdr3_length: 17; cdr3_aa: CASSQHRDTGDNYGYTF; cdr3_nt: TGCGCCAGCAGCCAGCACCGGGACACTGGGGATAACTATGGCTACACCTTC
j_call: TRBJ2-4; d_call: TRBD2; v_call: TRBV4-2; clone_size: once; cdr3_length: 21; cdr3_aa: CASSQDRTSGSQALAKNIQYF; cdr3_nt: TGTGCCAGCAGCCAAGACCGGACTAGCGGGAGCCAAGCGCTAGCCAAAAACATTCAGTACTTC
j_call: TRBJ1-1; d_call: .; v_call: TRBV19; clone_size: .; cdr3_length: 11; cdr3_aa: CASSQYTEAFF; cdr3_nt: TGTGCCAGTAGCCAATACACTGAAGCTTTCTTT
j_call: TRBJ1-1; d_call: .; v_call: TRBV28; clone_size: .; cdr3_length: 14; cdr3_aa: CASSPGALNTEAFF; cdr3_nt: TGTGCCAGCAGCCCCGGGGCCTTGAACACTGAAGCTTTCTTT
j_call: TRBJ2-7; d_call: TRBD2; v_call: TRBV11-2; clone_size: many; cdr3_length: 15; cdr3_aa: CASSPLRIRGGEQYF; cdr3_nt: TGTGCCAGCAGCCCTCTTAGGATACGGGGGGGAGAGCAGTACTTC
j_call: TRBJ1-4; d_call: .; v_call: TRBV4-2; clone_size: .; cdr3_length: 14; cdr3_aa: CASSQDRGGEKLFF; cdr3_nt: TGTGCCAGCAGCCAAGACAGGGGAGGCGAAAAACTGTTTTTT
j_call: TRBJ1-1; d_call: .; v_call: TRBV4-2; clone_size: .; cdr3_length: 15; cdr3_aa: CASSQGISMNTEAFF; cdr3_nt: TGTGCCAGCAGCCAAGGTATAAGTATGAACACTGAAGCTTTCTTT
j_call: TRBJ2-2; d_call: TRBD1; v_call: TRBV5-1; clone_size: once; cdr3_length: 16; cdr3_aa: CASSLLTGDPTGELFF; cdr3_nt: TGCGCCAGCAGCCTATTGACAGGGGACCCTACCGGGGAGCTGTTTTTT